A single sample gave rise to the 24 T cell receptor beta chains below, sequenced in a study of cytomegalovirus exposure and HLA in healthy donors. The study ran its PCR with 60 Vbeta and 13 Jbeta primers. Sequenced by immunoSEQ multiplex PCR; TCRdb stores in-frame clones only, minus some. The table for this sample gives tens of thousands of clones. The sequenced sample consisted of PBMCs. Receptors were obtained from a woman younger than 45 in good health and CMV-seropositive.

The V gene is TRBV6-5, the J gene TRBJ2-7; 10 nucleotides line up with TRBD1. The CDR3 has 15 residues. V shed 2 bases, J shed 2 bases, and the junction held 3 bases outside the gene matches. CDR1 and CDR2 from the germline V gene are MNHEY and SVGAGI. In nucleotides, the CDR3 is TGTGCCAGCAGTTACCGGGACAGGGGCGCCTACGAGCAGTACTTC. This gives the protein CASSYRDRGAYEQYF.

The chain couples TRBV11-2 to TRBJ1-2; D possibly corresponds to TRBD1 (6 bases). The CDR3 loop spans 12 amino acids. The germline V gene has CDR1 SGHAT and CDR2 FQNNGV. V was pared by 1 base and J by 8 bases, with 8 bases between. CDR3 sequence reads: CASSLAGVGYTF. The CDR3 nucleotides are TGTGCCAGCAGCTTAGCAGGGGTCGGCTACACCTTC.

The gene calls are TRBV9 and TRBJ1-2; 9 bases match TRBD1. Germline V gene lookup returns CDR1 SGDLS and CDR2 YYNGEE. V gave up 3 bases and J gave up 3 bases; unmatched junction bases: 12. The CDR3 has 17 amino acids. This CDR3 is CASSATLTGQGYYGYTF. CDR3 in DNA: TGTGCCAGCAGCGCCACCCTCACGGGACAGGGCTACTATGGCTACACCTTC.

The rearrangement joins TRBV18 to TRBJ1-2; TRBD1 matches 9 bases. The J segment lost 8 bases and the V segment lost 2 bases, leaving 6 bases of the junction unmatched. Germline V gives CDR1 KGHSH, CDR2 LQKENI. There are 14 residues in the CDR3. CDR3 DNA: TGTGCCAGCTCACCAGGACAGGGGACGAACGGCTACACCTTC. Its translation: CASSPGQGTNGYTF.

Worth noting for this clone: An end of the junction does not agree with germline; a read error may underlie this. The gene calls are TRBV30 and TRBJ2-2; 11 nucleotides match TRBD2. The CDR3 sequence is 15 residues long. The germline gives CDR1 GTSNPN, CDR2 SVGIG (reference sequence). CDR3 region: CAGSASGGITGELFF. Written as DNA, the CDR3 is TGTGCCGGGAGTGCTAGCGGGGGGATTACCGGGGAGCTGTTTTTT. Variable domain in full (rest from reference TRBV30 and TRBJ2-2): SQTIHQWPATLVQPVGSPLSLECTVEGTSNPNLYWYRQAAGRGLQLLFYSVGIGQISSEVPQNLSASRPQDRQFILSSKKLLLSDSGFYLCAGSASGGITGELFFGEGSRLTVL.

CDR3 bases: TGTGCCAGCAGCGTAGGTGAGGGACTAGCGGGAGCCCAGCAGTTCTTC. As protein: CASSVGEGLAGAQQFF. This chain links TRBV9 with TRBJ2-1, with 14 bases matching TRBD2. V shed 0 bases and J 11 bases; nucleotides not matched to a gene: 7. CDR3 length equals 16 residues. Germline lookup yields CDR1 SGDLS and CDR2 YYNGEE.

DNA for the CDR3: TGTGCCAGCAGTATCGTTTACGGCGGGGAGCAGTACTTC. Protein sequence: CASSIVYGGEQYF. The chain uses TRBV27 and TRBJ2-7; D perhaps matches TRBD2 (5 bases). The CDR3 is 13 amino acids. Germline V gene lookup returns CDR1 MNHEY and CDR2 SMNVEV (reference sequence). The V and J ends lost 5 bases and 7 bases respectively, with 15 bases between them.

This chain joins TRBV28 and TRBJ1-5, with 10 nucleotides matching TRBD1. The germline CDR1 and CDR2 sequences are MDHEN and SYDVKM. The ends lost 6 bases at V and 7 bases at J; junction bases unmatched: 6. The CDR3 totals 14 residues. The CDR3 loop is CASSRTGGDQPQHF. For the CDR3, the DNA is TGTGCCAGCAGCCGGACAGGGGGAGACCAGCCCCAGCATTTT.

The V and J genes are TRBV10-2 and TRBJ2-3, with TRBD2 matching 9 bases. The germline V gene has CDR1 WSHSY and CDR2 SAAADI. The CDR3 is 13 amino acids. J lost 5 bases, V lost 6 bases, and 3 bases had no gene match. The CDR3 bases are TGCGCCAGCAGGGTAGCGGGGGAAGATACGCAGTATTTT. Amino acid sequence: CASRVAGEDTQYF.

V is TRBV20-1 and J is TRBJ1-1, with TRBD1 matching over 10 bases. V trimming: 5 bases; J trimming: 11 bases; junction bases outside the gene matches: 5. From germline, CDR1 is DFQATT and CDR2 SNEGSKA (reference sequence). This CDR3 region has 11 residues. The CDR3 loop is CSARRTGGAFF. The CDR3, as DNA: TGCAGTGCTCGCAGGACAGGGGGGGCTTTCTTT.

This chain links TRBV18 with TRBJ2-7, with 9 bases fitting TRBD1. The CDR3 has 14 residues. CDR1 is KGHSH, CDR2 LQKENI, per germline. V dropped 6 bases and J dropped 6; count of bases not matched to a gene: 9. The CDR3 reads CASSQGTGIIEQYF. CDR3 coding DNA: TGTGCCAGCTCTCAAGGGACAGGGATAATCGAGCAGTACTTC.

The CDR3 protein is CASSPTSGSSTGELFF. The CDR3 coding sequence is TGTGCCAGCAGCCCAACTAGCGGGAGTTCCACCGGGGAGCTGTTTTTT. The chain employs TRBV9 and TRBJ2-2; 11 bases are a match to TRBD2. Germline CDR1 reads SGDLS; CDR2 reads YYNGEE. The ends lost 4 bases at V and 4 bases at J; junction bases unmatched: 6. The CDR3 has 16 residues. Full variable domain (rest looked up from reference TRBV9 and TRBJ2-2): DSGVTQTPKHLITATGQRVTLRCSPRSGDLSVYWYQQSLDQGLQFLIQYYNGEERAKGNILERFSAQQFPDLHSELNLSSLELGDSALYFCASSPTSGSSTGELFFGEGSRLTVL.

The rearrangement joins TRBV30 to TRBJ2-1, with TRBD2 identical over 7 bases. After removal of 4 bases from V and 6 bases from J, the junction contained 6 bases not matched to a gene. This CDR3 spans 13 amino acids. The germline V gene encodes CDR1 GTSNPN and CDR2 SVGIG (reference sequence). CDR3 sequence reads: CAWKGRGRNEQFF. The CDR3 DNA follows: TGTGCCTGGAAAGGGAGGGGACGCAATGAGCAGTTCTTC.

In regard to this clone: At one end, the junction sequence differs from germline, possibly due to a read error. The J gene is TRBJ1-1, the V gene TRBV13; weak D call: TRBD1 (5 bases). Germline CDR1 is PRHDT and CDR2 is FYEKMQ (reference sequence). This CDR3 comprises 11 residues. The CDR3 DNA follows: TGTGCCAGCAGCTCCCAGGGCGAAGATTTCTTT. Protein: CASSSQGEDFF.

The rearrangement uses TRBV18 and TRBJ1-4, with 7 bases fitting TRBD1. The V segment lost 3 bases and the J segment 7 bases; nucleotides outside the gene matches: 14. CDR1 is KGHSH and CDR2 is LQKENI in the germline V gene. The CDR3 length is 17 residues. CDR3 region: CASSPTRGGAGVEKLFF. The CDR3 DNA is TGTGCCAGCTCACCGACCCGAGGGGGCGCTGGGGTTGAAAAACTGTTTTTT.

The CDR3 loop reads CASSQEVRGTRVYGYTF. As DNA, the CDR3 is TGCGCCAGCAGCCAAGAAGTGCGCGGGACCCGCGTCTATGGCTACACCTTC. V gene TRBV4-1 combines with J gene TRBJ1-2; weak D call: TRBD1 (5 bases). V lost 0 bases and J 4 bases, leaving 18 bases between the germline ends. Germline V lookup: CDR1 MGHRA, CDR2 YSYEKL. The CDR3 spans 17 residues.

The chain combines TRBV6-1 with TRBJ2-1, with unresolved D. V lost 7 bases and J lost 5, with 9 bases in between. The CDR3 length is 12 residues. Germline V gene lookup returns CDR1 MNHNS and CDR2 SASEGT. CDR3 amino acids: CASMGLNNEQFF. CDR3 bases: TGTGCCAGCATGGGCTTAAACAATGAGCAGTTCTTC.

V is TRBV6-5 and J is TRBJ1-1, with unresolved D. The germline CDR1 and CDR2 sequences are MNHEY and SVGAGI. Trimming took off 2 bases at V and 1 base at J, with 5 bases between the two ends. The CDR3 is 13 amino acids. CDR3 DNA sequence: TGTGCCAGCAGTTACCTTCGGAACACTGAAGCTTTCTTT. Residues: CASSYLRNTEAFF.

V is TRBV5-1 and J is TRBJ1-6; D possibly corresponds to TRBD1 (6 bases). Germline lookup yields CDR1 SGHRS and CDR2 YFSETQ. The CDR3 is 14 residues long. Trimming took 0 bases from V and 9 from J, leaving 10 bases between them. CDR3 bases: TGCGCCAGCAGCTTGGCACAGGGCGTTTCACCCCTCCACTTT. This translates into CASSLAQGVSPLHF.

The V and J genes are TRBV5-1 and TRBJ2-5; 8 nucleotides agree with TRBD2. This CDR3 has 14 residues. CDR1 and CDR2 (germline): SGHRS, YFSETQ. Trimming at V came to 6 bases and at J to 3 bases, leaving 7 bases not matched to a gene. CDR3 nucleotide sequence: TGCGCCAGCATGCCGGGGGGGTTGGAAGAGACCCAGTACTTC. It yields the protein CASMPGGLEETQYF.

The DNA of the CDR3 is TGTGCCAGCCAGAGGACTAGGGACGCTGAGCAGTTCTTC. Protein product: CASQRTRDAEQFF. V gene TRBV18 combines with J gene TRBJ2-1; 7 bases map to TRBD2. From germline, CDR1 is KGHSH and CDR2 LQKENI. This CDR3 has 13 amino acids. The trim removed 8 bases at V and 9 bases at J, leaving 10 bases unmatched. Full variable domain (missing parts from reference TRBV18 and TRBJ2-1): NAGVMQNPRHLVRRRGQEARLRCSPMKGHSHVYWYRQLPEEGLKFMVYLQKENIIDESGMPKERFSAEFPKEGPSILRIQQVVRGDSAAYFCASQRTRDAEQFFGPGTRLTVL.

The chain employs TRBV5-1 and TRBJ1-5, with D hard to call. The germline V and J ends were trimmed by 0 bases and 4 bases, with 8 bases remaining between them. Germline V gene sequence: CDR1 SGHRS, CDR2 YFSETQ. CDR3 length: 14 residues. In DNA, the CDR3 is TGCGCCAGCAGCTTGGATGGCAGAAATCAGCCCCAGCATTTT. Its protein is CASSLDGRNQPQHF. Based on the CDR3 plus reference TRBV5-1 and TRBJ1-5, the full variable domain is KAGVTQTPRYLIKTRGQQVTLSCSPISGHRSVSWYQQTPGQGLQFLFEYFSETQRNKGNFPGRFSGRQFSNSRSEMNVSTLELGDSALYLCASSLDGRNQPQHFGDGTRLSIL.

The rearrangement links TRBV7-9 to TRBJ1-1; weak D call: TRBD1 (6 bases). Germline V gives CDR1 SEHNR, CDR2 FQNEAQ (reference sequence). This CDR3 contains 15 residues. The V and J ends lost 5 bases and 1 base respectively, with 14 bases between them. CDR3 protein: CASSQGTLRNTEAFF. CDR3 DNA: TGTGCCAGCAGCCAGGGGACACTTCGGAACACTGAAGCTTTCTTT. The complete variable domain, with remaining parts taken from reference TRBV7-9 and TRBJ1-1, reads DTGVSQNPRHKITKRGQNVTFRCDPISEHNRLYWYRQTLGQGPEFLTYFQNEAQLEKSRLLSDRFSAERPKGSFSTLEIQRTEQGDSAMYLCASSQGTLRNTEAFFGQGTRLTVV.

This chain connects TRBV27 to TRBJ2-7; weak D call: TRBD1 (6 bases). Trimming removed 4 bases from V and 6 bases from J, with 22 bases in between. Germline V gene sequence: CDR1 MNHEY, CDR2 SMNVEV (reference sequence). This CDR3 is 16 amino acids long. The CDR3 DNA reads TGTGCCAGCAGTTCTCGGGACACCCAACGGCAGCCCGAGCAGTACTTC. Its translation: CASSSRDTQRQPEQYF.